Below are 28 T cell receptor beta chains sequenced from a single sample in a study of blood T cell repertoires in COVID-19. TCRdb's table, derived via immunoSEQ multiplex PCR, lists solely in-frame clones and lacks some. The profile shows about 76,000 clones, about four fifths of them singletons. Material for sequencing was peripheral blood. The receptors stem from a man aged 65 to 79 with acute or convalescent COVID-19.

The chain couples TRBV10-3 to TRBJ2-7, with 11 bases matching TRBD2. This CDR3 spans 14 amino acids. Germline V gives CDR1 ENHRY, CDR2 SYGVKD. Trimming took 2 bases from V and 6 from J; bases not matched to a gene: 3. CDR3 sequence: CAISETSGRTEQYF. In nucleotides, the CDR3 is TGTGCCATCAGTGAGACTAGCGGGAGAACCGAGCAGTACTTC.

This clone has a handful of counts. This chain's CDR3 is CASSYPGLAGGEQYF. As DNA, the CDR3 is TGTGCCAGCAGCTACCCGGGACTAGCGGGAGGCGAGCAGTACTTC. The V call is TRBV11-2, the J call TRBJ2-7, with 15 bases lining up with TRBD2. The CDR3 covers 15 residues. Per the germline V gene, CDR1 is SGHAT and CDR2 is FQNNGV. J gave up 6 bases and V 4 bases, and 4 bases lay outside the gene matches. The full variable domain, rest sourced from reference TRBV11-2 and TRBJ2-7, is EAGVAQSPRYKIIEKRQSVAFWCNPISGHATLYWYQQILGQGPKLLIQFQNNGVVDDSQLPKDRFSAERLKGVDSTLKIQPAKLEDSAVYLCASSYPGLAGGEQYFGPGTRLTVT.

The gene calls are TRBV5-6 and TRBJ2-7, with D possibly TRBD2 on 6 matching bases. V dropped 9 bases and J dropped 0 bases, with 16 bases sitting between them. The CDR3 has 14 amino acids. The V gene's germline CDR1 is SGHDT and CDR2 YYEEEE. CDR3 sequence: CATRRRDGSYEQYF. For the CDR3, the DNA is TGTGCCACTCGTCGGCGGGACGGCTCCTACGAGCAGTACTTC.

V and J are TRBV27 and TRBJ1-1, with D possibly being TRBD1 (5 bases). V dropped 2 bases and J dropped 5 bases, with 9 bases sitting between them. Per germline, CDR1 MNHEY and CDR2 SMNVEV (reference sequence). This CDR3 has 13 residues. The CDR3 region is CASSLRRVTEAFF. The CDR3 nucleotides read TGTGCCAGCAGTTTACGCAGGGTTACTGAAGCTTTCTTT.

This clone is large within its sample. J is TRBJ2-1 and V is TRBV29-1, with D perhaps matching TRBD2 (6 bases). Trimming left V 1 base short and J 3 bases short, with 19 bases between. The CDR3 extends over 17 amino acids. CDR1 SQVTM and CDR2 ANQGSEA come from the germline V gene. The CDR3 DNA reads as TGCAGCGTTGAAGGGCCTGATCGGCGGGGTGGCTACAATGAGCAGTTCTTC. As protein: CSVEGPDRRGGYNEQFF.

The CDR3 here is CASSLGQGDGYTF. The CDR3 DNA sequence: TGTGCCAGCAGCCTCGGACAGGGTGACGGCTACACCTTC. This chain joins TRBV28 and TRBJ1-2, with TRBD1 matching over 8 bases. V lost 6 bases and J lost 8; bases outside the gene matches: 8. The germline gives CDR1 MDHEN, CDR2 SYDVKM. CDR3 size: 13 residues.

This chain joins TRBV4-1 and TRBJ1-5; 8 bases are a match to TRBD1. V trimming: 5 bases; J trimming: 5 bases; junction bases outside the gene matches: 5. This CDR3 comprises 14 residues. CDR1 MGHRA and CDR2 YSYEKL come from the germline V gene. The CDR3 DNA sequence: TGCGCCAGCAGCGCACAGGGGGGCGATCAGCCCCAGCATTTT. Encoded protein: CASSAQGGDQPQHF.

This clone was detected a few times. This chain links TRBV19 with TRBJ2-2; 11 bases agree with TRBD1. Germline V lookup: CDR1 LNHDA, CDR2 SQIVND (reference sequence). The CDR3 loop spans 17 amino acids. Unmatched junction bases numbered 10, after V lost 5 bases and J lost 5 bases. CDR3: CASSAGQGARGTGELFF. CDR3 DNA sequence: TGTGCCAGTAGTGCCGGACAGGGGGCAAGGGGGACCGGGGAGCTGTTTTTT.

The J gene is TRBJ2-7, the V gene TRBV11-2; maybe TRBD1 (7 bases). The CDR3 covers 15 residues. V lost 1 base to trimming and J lost 2 bases, with 12 bases between them. CDR1 SGHAT and CDR2 FQNNGV come from the germline V gene. The chain's CDR3 is CASSLGGRGAYEQYF. DNA for the CDR3: TGTGCCAGCAGCTTAGGTGGCAGGGGGGCCTACGAGCAGTACTTC.

Here the CDR3 reads CASRSPEAQGTYEQYF. The CDR3 region has the DNA TGTGCCAGCAGATCCCCGGAAGCACAGGGTACCTACGAGCAGTACTTC. The chain joins TRBV7-9 to TRBJ2-7; a weak D match, TRBD1 (6 bases). The CDR3 loop spans 16 amino acids. From germline, CDR1 is SEHNR and CDR2 FQNEAQ (reference sequence). V dropped 6 bases and J dropped 2 bases, with 20 bases sitting between them.

V and J are TRBV7-8 and TRBJ2-2; 8 bases match TRBD2. With 1 base clipped from V and 6 bases from J, the junction kept 16 bases outside the gene matches. This CDR3 has 19 residues. Germline V gene data show CDR1 as SGHVS and CDR2 as FQNEAQ. The CDR3 loop is CASSLENTSGLWIAGELFF. The DNA for the CDR3 is TGTGCCAGCAGCTTAGAGAACACTAGCGGCCTTTGGATCGCCGGGGAGCTGTTTTTT.

The rearrangement links TRBV7-9 to TRBJ2-5; 7 positions agree with TRBD1. Germline CDR1 SEHNR, CDR2 FQNEAQ (reference sequence). V was pared by 5 bases and J by 5 bases, with 5 bases of the junction left unmatched. The CDR3 sequence is 13 residues long. The CDR3 nucleotides read TGTGCCAGCAGCCCTAGACAGGGTGAGACCCAGTACTTC. Translation gives CASSPRQGETQYF.

The chain combines TRBV11-1 with TRBJ1-1; D uncertain. Deletions cut 5 bases from V and 1 base from J, with 14 bases between. CDR3 size: 15 residues. Germline V CDR1 and CDR2: SGHAT, FQDESV (reference sequence). The CDR3 loop is CASSTGSLENTEAFF. DNA for the CDR3: TGTGCCAGCAGCACCGGCAGCCTAGAGAACACTGAAGCTTTCTTT. Together with reference TRBV11-1 and TRBJ1-1, the CDR3 gives the full variable domain: EAEVAQSPRYKITEKSQAVAFWCDPISGHATLYWYRQILGQGPELLVQFQDESVVDDSQLPKDRFSAERLKGVDSTLKIQPAELGDSAMYLCASSTGSLENTEAFFGQGTRLTVV.

This chain joins TRBV5-1 and TRBJ2-3, with 8 positions matching TRBD1. This CDR3 comprises 14 residues. Germline V gives CDR1 SGHRS, CDR2 YFSETQ. The ends lost 5 bases at V and 2 bases at J; junction bases unmatched: 4. The CDR3 DNA is TGCGCCAGCAGTCAGGGACAGGACACAGATACGCAGTATTTT. Protein sequence: CASSQGQDTDTQYF.

This clone was seen a handful of times. V is TRBV27 and J is TRBJ2-7; 12 bases map to TRBD2. J was trimmed by 1 base and V by 4 bases; bases with no gene match: 2. CDR3 length: 15 residues. Germline assignment: CDR1 MNHEY and CDR2 SMNVEV (reference sequence). The CDR3 sequence: CASSWLAGGSYEQYF. Written as DNA, the CDR3 is TGTGCCAGCAGTTGGCTAGCGGGAGGGTCCTACGAGCAGTACTTC.

In its sample, this clone was seen a few times. V gene TRBV4-2 combines with J gene TRBJ1-5; 9 nucleotides line up with TRBD1. Germline lookup yields CDR1 LGHNA and CDR2 YNFKEQ. The CDR3 contains 15 residues. V gave up 5 bases and J gave up 3 bases; unmatched junction bases: 5. The CDR3 DNA reads TGTGCCAGCAGCTCGAGGGACAGGGACAATCAGCCCCAGCATTTT. Translated, it gives CASSSRDRDNQPQHF.

This chain joins TRBV10-3 and TRBJ2-7; 7 bases agree with TRBD1. This CDR3 contains 14 residues. J was trimmed by 5 bases and V by 3 bases; bases with no gene match: 7. Germline V gives CDR1 ENHRY, CDR2 SYGVKD. CDR3 nucleotides: TGTGCCATCAGTGATGCCGGGACAGCCCACGAGCAGTACTTC. Its translation is CAISDAGTAHEQYF.

The chain couples TRBV7-9 to TRBJ2-3; D uncertain. This CDR3 has 13 amino acids. Between the trimmed V and J ends, which lost 4 bases and 6 bases, there was a span of 11 bases. Germline CDR1 SEHNR, CDR2 FQNEAQ (reference sequence). The CDR3 DNA follows: TGTGCCAGCAGCTCGCCAGTTGGTGATACGCAGTATTTT. Encoded protein: CASSSPVGDTQYF.

This chain connects TRBV7-2 to TRBJ2-6, with 7 bases matching TRBD1. CDR3 length equals 17 residues. Germline CDR1 and CDR2: SGHTA and FQGNSA. With 3 bases clipped from V and 0 bases from J, the junction kept 5 bases outside the gene matches. The CDR3 bases are TGTGCCAGCAGCTTTCCGGGACAGAGCTCTGGGGCCAACGTCCTGACTTTC. This gives the protein CASSFPGQSSGANVLTF.

Worth noting for this clone: The sample carries other DNA sequences with the same CDR3. The rearrangement joins TRBV10-1 to TRBJ1-1; D is ambiguous. With 9 bases removed from V and 5 bases from J, the gap between germline ends came to 10 bases. Germline V lookup: CDR1 WNHNN, CDR2 SYGVQD (reference sequence). The CDR3 contains 11 residues. CDR3 region: CASSRGTEAFF. The CDR3 DNA sequence: TGCGCCAGTTCCCGGGGAACTGAAGCTTTCTTT.

This clone was counted a few times. The CDR3 region has the DNA TGTGCCAGCAGCCCCCGACTAGCGGGAATCAATGAGCAGTTCTTC. It encodes CASSPRLAGINEQFF. The V gene is TRBV4-2, the J gene TRBJ2-1, with 11 bases matching TRBD2. The V and J ends lost 4 bases and 6 bases, in that order; junction bases with no gene match: 5. CDR3 length: 15 residues. Germline values: CDR1 LGHNA, CDR2 YNFKEQ.

This chain links TRBV19 with TRBJ2-2; D uncertain. V lost 3 bases, J lost 5 bases, and 7 bases lay in between. The CDR3 is 13 amino acids. Looked up from germline, CDR1 is LNHDA and CDR2 is SQIVND (reference sequence). As DNA, the CDR3 is TGTGCCAGTAGTATCGTCGAGACCGGGGAGCTGTTTTTT. This encodes CASSIVETGELFF.

The rearrangement uses TRBV6-6 and TRBJ2-7; 9 positions agree with TRBD1. This CDR3 comprises 14 residues. The germline V gene has CDR1 MNHNY and CDR2 SVGAGI (reference sequence). Trimming at V came to 5 bases and at J to 5 bases, leaving 7 bases not matched to a gene. CDR3 protein: CASSGRTGVDEQYF. The DNA of the CDR3 is TGTGCCAGCAGTGGCCGGACAGGGGTAGACGAGCAGTACTTC.

V gene TRBV7-9 combines with J gene TRBJ1-2; D possibly corresponds to TRBD1 (6 bases). Trimming took 5 bases from V and 2 from J, leaving 12 bases between them. Per germline, CDR1 SEHNR and CDR2 FQNEAQ (reference sequence). This CDR3 comprises 14 residues. CDR3 bases: TGTGCCAGCAGCCCTGGACAGCTGAACTATGGCTACACCTTC. Translating it yields CASSPGQLNYGYTF.

This sequence joins TRBV28 and TRBJ1-2; possible D gene TRBD1, 6 bases. V was trimmed by 4 bases and J by 4 bases, leaving 13 bases between them. The V gene's germline CDR1 is MDHEN and CDR2 SYDVKM. This CDR3 contains 14 residues. CDR3 in DNA: TGTGCCAGCAGTTCAAACAACAGGGTCTATGGCTACACCTTC. Translated, it gives CASSSNNRVYGYTF.

The chain combines TRBV28 with TRBJ2-3; 10 positions agree with TRBD2. The V and J ends lost 8 bases and 6 bases, in that order; junction bases with no gene match: 11. From germline, CDR1 is MDHEN and CDR2 SYDVKM. CDR3 length: 15 residues. In DNA form, the CDR3 reads TGTGCCAGCGGAACAAGGCTAGCGGGAGAGGATACGCAGTATTTT. This codes for CASGTRLAGEDTQYF. Full variable domain (missing parts from reference TRBV28 and TRBJ2-3): DVKVTQSSRYLVKRTGEKVFLECVQDMDHENMFWYRQDPGLGLRLIYFSYDVKMKEKGDIPEGYSVSREKKERFSLILESASTNQTSMYLCASGTRLAGEDTQYFGPGTRLTVL.

The chain employs TRBV7-3 and TRBJ2-5; TRBD2 aligns across 8 bases. Trimming at V came to 2 bases and at J to 4 bases, leaving 6 bases not matched to a gene. The CDR3 runs 15 residues. Germline V gene lookup returns CDR1 SGHTA and CDR2 FQGTGA. CDR3 amino acids: CASSLGLAGGETQYF. CDR3 bases: TGTGCCAGCAGCTTAGGTCTAGCGGGTGGAGAGACCCAGTACTTC.

The chain employs TRBV21-1 and TRBJ2-2; the D call TRBD2 from the table was never checked on the DNA. TRBV21-1 is a listed pseudogene. This CDR3 is 18 amino acids long. CDR3 sequence (DNA): TGTGCCAGCAGCAAGGGACTAGCGGGAGAGGGGAGAACCGGGGAGCTGTTTTTT. Encoded protein: CASSKGLAGEGRTGELFF.